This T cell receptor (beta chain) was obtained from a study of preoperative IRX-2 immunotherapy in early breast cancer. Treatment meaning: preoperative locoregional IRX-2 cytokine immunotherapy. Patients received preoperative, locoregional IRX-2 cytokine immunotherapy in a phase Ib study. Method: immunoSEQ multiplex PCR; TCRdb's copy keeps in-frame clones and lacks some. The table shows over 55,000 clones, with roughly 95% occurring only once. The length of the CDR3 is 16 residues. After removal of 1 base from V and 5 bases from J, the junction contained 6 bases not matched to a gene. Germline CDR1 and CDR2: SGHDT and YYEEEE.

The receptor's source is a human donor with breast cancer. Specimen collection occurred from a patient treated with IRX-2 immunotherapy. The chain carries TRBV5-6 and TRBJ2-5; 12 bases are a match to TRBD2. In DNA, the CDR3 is TGTGCCAGCAGCTTGTCCCTAGCGGGGGGGTTCGAGACCCAGTACTTC. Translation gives CASSLSLAGGFETQYF.